The present T cell receptor beta chain was sequenced within a study of technical replicates of blood from a few donors. Only in-frame clones appear in the TCRdb table, and some are missing; sequencing was by immunoSEQ multiplex PCR. The data contain 55,000 to 75,000 clones, 85% to 95% of them seen just once; the ten biggest clones take up roughly 4%. Germline CDR1 GTSNPN, CDR2 SVGIG (reference sequence). Deletions cut 0 bases from V and 6 bases from J, with 9 bases between. This CDR3 is built from 14 residues. The specimen sequenced was PBMCs. The chain combines TRBV30 with TRBJ1-6; maybe TRBD1 (6 bases). The origin of this receptor is a human donor in good health. Some clones in this sample may be carry-over from other donors' samples. The CDR3 nucleotides read TGTGCCTGGAGTGTAGGACAGACTAATTCACCCCTCCACTTT. Residues: CAWSVGQTNSPLHF.